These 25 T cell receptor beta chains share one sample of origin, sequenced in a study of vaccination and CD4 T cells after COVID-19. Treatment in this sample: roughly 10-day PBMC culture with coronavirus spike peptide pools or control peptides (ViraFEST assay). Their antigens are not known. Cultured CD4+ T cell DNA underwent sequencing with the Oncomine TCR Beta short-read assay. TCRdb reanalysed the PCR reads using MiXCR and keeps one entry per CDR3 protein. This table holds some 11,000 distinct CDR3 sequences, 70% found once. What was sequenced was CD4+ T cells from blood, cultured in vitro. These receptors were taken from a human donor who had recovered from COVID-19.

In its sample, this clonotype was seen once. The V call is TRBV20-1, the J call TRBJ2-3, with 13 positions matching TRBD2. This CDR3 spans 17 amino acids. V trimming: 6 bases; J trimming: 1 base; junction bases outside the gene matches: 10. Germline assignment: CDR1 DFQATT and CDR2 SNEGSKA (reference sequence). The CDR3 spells CSAPRTSGSEGTDTQYF. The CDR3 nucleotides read TGCAGTGCCCCGCGGACTAGCGGGAGTGAGGGCACAGATACGCAGTATTTT.

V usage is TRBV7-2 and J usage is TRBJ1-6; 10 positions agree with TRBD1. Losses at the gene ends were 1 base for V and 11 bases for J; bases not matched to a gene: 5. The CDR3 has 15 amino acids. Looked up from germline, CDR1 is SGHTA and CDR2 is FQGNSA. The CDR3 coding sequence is TGTGCCAGCAGCTTAGTAGCCGGACAGGGGGCACCCCTCCACTTT. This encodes CASSLVAGQGAPLHF.

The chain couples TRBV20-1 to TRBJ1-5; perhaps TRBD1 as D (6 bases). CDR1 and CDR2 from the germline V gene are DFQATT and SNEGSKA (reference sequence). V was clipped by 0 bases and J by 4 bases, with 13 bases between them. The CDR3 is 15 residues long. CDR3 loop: CSAREGSRGNQPQHF. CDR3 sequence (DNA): TGCAGTGCTAGAGAAGGTAGTAGGGGGAATCAGCCCCAGCATTTT.

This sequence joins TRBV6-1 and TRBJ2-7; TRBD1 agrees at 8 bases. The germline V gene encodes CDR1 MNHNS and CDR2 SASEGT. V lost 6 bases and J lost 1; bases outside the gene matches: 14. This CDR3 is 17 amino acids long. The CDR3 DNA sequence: TGTGCCAGCAGCCTAGAACTAACAGGGGGGCTGTCCTACGAGCAGTACTTC. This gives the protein CASSLELTGGLSYEQYF.

The CDR3 DNA reads TGTGCCAGCAGTGGCGGACTCCCAACGGGGCAGTTCTTC. Its translation: CASSGGLPTGQFF. The gene calls are TRBV2 and TRBJ2-1; perhaps TRBD2 as D (5 bases). This CDR3 region has 13 residues. Germline V gives CDR1 SNHLY, CDR2 FYNNEI. V was cut by 4 bases and J by 12 bases, with 16 bases left in between.

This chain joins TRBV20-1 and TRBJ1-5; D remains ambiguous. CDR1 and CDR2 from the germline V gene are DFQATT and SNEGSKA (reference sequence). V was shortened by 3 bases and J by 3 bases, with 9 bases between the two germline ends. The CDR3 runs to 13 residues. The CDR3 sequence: CSASFQTNQPQHF. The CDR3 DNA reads TGCAGTGCTAGCTTTCAGACCAATCAGCCCCAGCATTTT.

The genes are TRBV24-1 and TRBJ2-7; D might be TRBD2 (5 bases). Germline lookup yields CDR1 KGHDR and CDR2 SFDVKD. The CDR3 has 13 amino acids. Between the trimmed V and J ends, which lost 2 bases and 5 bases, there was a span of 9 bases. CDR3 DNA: TGTGCCACCAGTGATTCAGGACTCAACGAGCAGTACTTC. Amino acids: CATSDSGLNEQYF.

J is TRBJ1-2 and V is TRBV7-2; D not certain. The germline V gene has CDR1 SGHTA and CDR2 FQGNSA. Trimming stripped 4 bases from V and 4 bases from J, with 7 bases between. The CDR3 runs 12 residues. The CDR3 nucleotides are TGTGCCAGCAGCTCCCAAATCTATGGCTACACCTTC. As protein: CASSSQIYGYTF.

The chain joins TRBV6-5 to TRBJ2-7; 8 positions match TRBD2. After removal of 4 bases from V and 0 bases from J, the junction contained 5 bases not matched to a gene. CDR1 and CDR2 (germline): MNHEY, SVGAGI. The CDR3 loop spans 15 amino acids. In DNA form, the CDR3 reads TGTGCCAGCAGTTGGTCAAGCGGGAGCTCCTACGAGCAGTACTTC. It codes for CASSWSSGSSYEQYF.

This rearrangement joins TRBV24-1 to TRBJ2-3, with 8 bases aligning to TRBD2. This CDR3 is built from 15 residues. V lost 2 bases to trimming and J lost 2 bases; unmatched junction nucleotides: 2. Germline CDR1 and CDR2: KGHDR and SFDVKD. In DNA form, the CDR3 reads TGTGCCACCAGTGATTCAGGACTAGCCACAGATACGCAGTATTTT. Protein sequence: CATSDSGLATDTQYF.

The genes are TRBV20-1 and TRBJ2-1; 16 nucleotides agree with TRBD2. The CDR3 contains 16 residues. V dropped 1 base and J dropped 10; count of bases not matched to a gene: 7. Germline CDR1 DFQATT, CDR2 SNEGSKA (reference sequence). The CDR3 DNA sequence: TGCAGTGCTAGAGTCCAGGGACTAGCGGGAGGGGGAGAGCAGTTCTTC. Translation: CSARVQGLAGGGEQFF.

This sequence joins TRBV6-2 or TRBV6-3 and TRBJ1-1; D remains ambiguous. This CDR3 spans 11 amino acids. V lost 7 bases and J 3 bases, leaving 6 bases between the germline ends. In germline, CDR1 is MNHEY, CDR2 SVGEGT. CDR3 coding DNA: TGTGCCAGCATATTACACACTGAAGCTTTCTTT. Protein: CASILHTEAFF.

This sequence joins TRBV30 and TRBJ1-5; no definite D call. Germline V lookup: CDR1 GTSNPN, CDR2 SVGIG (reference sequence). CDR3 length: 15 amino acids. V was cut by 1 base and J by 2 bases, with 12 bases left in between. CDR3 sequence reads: CAWSGGWTGNQPQHF. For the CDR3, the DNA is TGTGCCTGGAGTGGGGGATGGACCGGCAATCAGCCCCAGCATTTT.

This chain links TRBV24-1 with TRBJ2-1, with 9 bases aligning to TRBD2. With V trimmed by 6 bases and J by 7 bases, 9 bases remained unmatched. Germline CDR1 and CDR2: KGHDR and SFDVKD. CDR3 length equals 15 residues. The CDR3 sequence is CATSISGRAGNEQFF. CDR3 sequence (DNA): TGTGCCACCAGTATTAGCGGGAGAGCGGGGAATGAGCAGTTCTTC.

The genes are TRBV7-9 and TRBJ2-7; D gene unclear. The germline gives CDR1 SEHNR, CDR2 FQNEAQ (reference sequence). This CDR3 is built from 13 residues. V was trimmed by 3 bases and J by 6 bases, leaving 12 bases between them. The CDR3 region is CASSLGSASEQYF. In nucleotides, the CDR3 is TGTGCCAGCAGCTTGGGCAGCGCCTCCGAGCAGTACTTC.

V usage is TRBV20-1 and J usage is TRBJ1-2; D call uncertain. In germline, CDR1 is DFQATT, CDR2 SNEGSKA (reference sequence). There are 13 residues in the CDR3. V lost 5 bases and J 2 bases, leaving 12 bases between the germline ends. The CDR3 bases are TGCAGTGCTCCGGAGGGAGCCAACTATGGCTACACCTTC. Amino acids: CSAPEGANYGYTF.

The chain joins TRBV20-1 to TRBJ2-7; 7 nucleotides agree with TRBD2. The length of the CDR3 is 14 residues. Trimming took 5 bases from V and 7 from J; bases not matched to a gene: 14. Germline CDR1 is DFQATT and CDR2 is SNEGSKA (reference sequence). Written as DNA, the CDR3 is TGCAGTGCTGGCCCGGGCGGGAGCCCCAGGGAGCAGTACTTC. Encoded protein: CSAGPGGSPREQYF.

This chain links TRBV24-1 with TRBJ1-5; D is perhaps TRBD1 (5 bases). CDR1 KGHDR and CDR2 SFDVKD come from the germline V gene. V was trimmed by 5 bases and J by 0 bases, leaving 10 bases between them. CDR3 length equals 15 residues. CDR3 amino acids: CATSAGTYSNQPQHF. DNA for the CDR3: TGTGCCACCAGTGCCGGGACGTATAGCAATCAGCCCCAGCATTTT.

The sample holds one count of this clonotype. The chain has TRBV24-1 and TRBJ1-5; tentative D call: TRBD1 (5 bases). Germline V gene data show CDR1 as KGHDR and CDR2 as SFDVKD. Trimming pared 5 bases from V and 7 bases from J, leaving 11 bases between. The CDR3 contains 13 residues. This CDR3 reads CATSAQGLQPQHF. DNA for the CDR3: TGTGCCACCAGTGCCCAGGGTCTCCAGCCCCAGCATTTT.

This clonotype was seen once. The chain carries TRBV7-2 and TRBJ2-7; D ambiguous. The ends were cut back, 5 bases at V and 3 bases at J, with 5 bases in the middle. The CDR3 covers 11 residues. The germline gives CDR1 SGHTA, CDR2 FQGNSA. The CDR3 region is CASSQRYEQYF. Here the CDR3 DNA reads TGTGCCAGCAGCCAACGCTACGAGCAGTACTTC.

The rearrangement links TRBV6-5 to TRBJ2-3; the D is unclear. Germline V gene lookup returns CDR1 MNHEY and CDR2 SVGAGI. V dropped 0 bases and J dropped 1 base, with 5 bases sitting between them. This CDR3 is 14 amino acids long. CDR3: CASSYSTGTDTQYF. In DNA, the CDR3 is TGTGCCAGCAGTTACTCGACCGGCACAGATACGCAGTATTTT.

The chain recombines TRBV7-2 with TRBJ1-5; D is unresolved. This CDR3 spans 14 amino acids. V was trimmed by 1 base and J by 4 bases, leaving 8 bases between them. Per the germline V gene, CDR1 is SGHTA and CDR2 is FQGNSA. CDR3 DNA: TGTGCCAGCAGCTTAGTAGCGGGGAATCAGCCCCAGCATTTT. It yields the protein CASSLVAGNQPQHF.

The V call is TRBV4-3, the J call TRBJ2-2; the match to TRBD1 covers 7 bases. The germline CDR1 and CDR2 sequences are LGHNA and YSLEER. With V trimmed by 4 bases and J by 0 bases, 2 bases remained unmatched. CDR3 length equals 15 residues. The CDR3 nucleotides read TGCGCCAGCAGCCGTGGGACAGCGAACACCGGGGAGCTGTTTTTT. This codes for CASSRGTANTGELFF.

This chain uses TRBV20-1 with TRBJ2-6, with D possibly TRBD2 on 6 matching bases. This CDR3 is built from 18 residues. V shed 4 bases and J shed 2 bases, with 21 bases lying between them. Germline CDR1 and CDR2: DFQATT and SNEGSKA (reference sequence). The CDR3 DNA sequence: TGCAGTGCTACTATGGTCGGCAGGGACTTTGCTGGGGCCAACGTCCTGACTTTC. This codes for CSATMVGRDFAGANVLTF.

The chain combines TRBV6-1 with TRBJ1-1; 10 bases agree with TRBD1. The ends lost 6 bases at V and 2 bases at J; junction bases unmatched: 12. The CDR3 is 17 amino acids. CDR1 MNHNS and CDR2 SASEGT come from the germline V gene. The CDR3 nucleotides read TGTGCCAGCAGCCCGTGGACAGGGGGGGGGATCAACACTGAAGCTTTCTTT. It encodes CASSPWTGGGINTEAFF.